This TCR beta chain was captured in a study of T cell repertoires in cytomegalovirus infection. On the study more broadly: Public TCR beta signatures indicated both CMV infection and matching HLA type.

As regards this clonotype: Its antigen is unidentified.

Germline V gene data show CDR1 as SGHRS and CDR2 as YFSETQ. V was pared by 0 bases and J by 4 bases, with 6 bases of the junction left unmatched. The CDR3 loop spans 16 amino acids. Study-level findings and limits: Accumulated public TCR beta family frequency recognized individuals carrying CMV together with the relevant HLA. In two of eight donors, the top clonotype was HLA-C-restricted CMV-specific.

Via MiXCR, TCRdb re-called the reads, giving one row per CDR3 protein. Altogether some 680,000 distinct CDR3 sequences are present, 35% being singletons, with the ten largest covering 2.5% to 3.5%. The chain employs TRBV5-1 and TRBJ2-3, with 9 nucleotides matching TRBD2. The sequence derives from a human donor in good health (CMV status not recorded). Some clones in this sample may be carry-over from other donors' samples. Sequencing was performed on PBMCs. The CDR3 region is CASSLAGRGGPDTQYF. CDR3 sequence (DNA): TGCGCCAGCAGCTTGGCGGGGCGGGGGGGCCCAGATACGCAGTATTTT.